Each of the 24 T cell receptor beta chains below was sequenced from the same sample in a study of neurological immune-mediated disorders. One entry per CDR3 protein results from TCRdb running MiXCR on the 5' RACE reads. This table holds some 48,000 distinct CDR3 sequences, around 5.8% found once. The source material was CD4+ T cells from blood. The receptors shown here come from a woman in her late teens or twenties with multiple sclerosis.

This clonotype was observed many times. V gene TRBV5-1 combines with J gene TRBJ1-2, with TRBD1 matching 9 bases. CDR3 size: 17 residues. CDR1 SGHRS and CDR2 YFSETQ come from the germline V gene. The junction had 12 bases not matched to a gene; V was cut back by 5 bases and J by 1 base. The CDR3 DNA reads TGCGCCAGCAGGGTACAAGCCGGGACAGGGCATAACTATGGCTACACCTTC. Translating it yields CASRVQAGTGHNYGYTF.

Ten or more counts support this clonotype. The chain carries TRBV12-3 or TRBV12-4 and TRBJ2-5, with unresolved D. CDR3 size: 15 residues. Trimming took off 5 bases at V and 1 base at J, with 14 bases between the two ends. The CDR3 protein is CASSDHDGVQETQYF. The CDR3 DNA follows: TGTGCCAGCAGTGACCACGACGGAGTCCAAGAGACCCAGTACTTC.

This clonotype was seen ten or more times. The chain joins TRBV7-2 to TRBJ2-1; 12 nucleotides align to TRBD2. V was clipped by 6 bases and J by 1 base; unmatched bases: 7. This CDR3 is built from 17 residues. From germline, CDR1 is SGHTA and CDR2 FQGNSA. The CDR3 protein is CASRPRTSGASYNEQFF. The CDR3 bases are TGTGCCAGCAGACCAAGGACTAGCGGGGCATCCTACAATGAGCAGTTCTTC.

This clonotype was picked up many times. The V and J genes are TRBV7-6 and TRBJ2-5; D gene uncertain. V was trimmed by 1 base and J by 0 bases, leaving 9 bases between them. CDR1 is SGHVS, CDR2 FNYEAQ, per germline. This CDR3 is 15 amino acids long. The CDR3 DNA sequence: TGTGCCAGCAGCTTAGTGGACGGATACCAAGAGACCCAGTACTTC. Translated, it gives CASSLVDGYQETQYF.

This clonotype was recorded at least ten times. The V and J genes are TRBV29-1 and TRBJ2-3, with unresolved D. Trimming took off 7 bases at V and 6 bases at J, with 17 bases between the two ends. The CDR3 covers 13 residues. Germline CDR1 and CDR2: SQVTM and ANQGSEA. The CDR3 spells CSGDPGFGDTQYF. CDR3 nucleotide sequence: TGCAGCGGGGATCCGGGCTTCGGTGATACGCAGTATTTT.

Here the CDR3 reads CASSSKTGGTPNQPQHF. The DNA for the CDR3 is TGCGCCAGCAGCTCGAAAACCGGCGGGACTCCCAATCAGCCCCAGCATTTT. This chain joins TRBV5-1 and TRBJ1-5, with D possibly matching TRBD1 (5 bases). Between the trimmed V and J ends, which lost 3 bases and 3 bases, there was a span of 19 bases. The CDR3 contains 17 residues. In germline, CDR1 is SGHRS, CDR2 YFSETQ.

This clonotype turned up a few times. This chain links TRBV10-2 with TRBJ1-1, with a tentative D call TRBD1 (5 bases). The germline V gene encodes CDR1 WSHSY and CDR2 SAAADI. V lost 5 bases, J lost 4 bases, and 11 bases lay in between. The CDR3 has 13 amino acids. The CDR3 protein is CASSMTALTEAFF. The CDR3 DNA reads as TGCGCCAGCAGTATGACAGCTCTCACTGAAGCTTTCTTT.

This clonotype has ten or more counts. The chain carries TRBV5-1 and TRBJ1-1, with a possible D match to TRBD1 (6 bases). The germline V gene encodes CDR1 SGHRS and CDR2 YFSETQ. Trimming cost V 8 bases and J 1 base, with 12 bases left between them. The CDR3 length is 13 residues. The CDR3 reads CASRQETNTEAFF. The CDR3 nucleotides are TGCGCCAGTCGACAGGAGACGAACACTGAAGCTTTCTTT.

This clonotype was counted at least ten times. V and J are TRBV20-1 and TRBJ1-1; D is ambiguous. Germline V gene lookup returns CDR1 DFQATT and CDR2 SNEGSKA (reference sequence). Trimming took off 6 bases at V and 0 bases at J, with 11 bases between the two ends. This CDR3 spans 13 amino acids. The CDR3 loop is CSAAGFLNTEAFF. The CDR3 bases are TGCAGTGCGGCGGGGTTCTTGAACACTGAAGCTTTCTTT.

This clonotype was seen many times. V gene TRBV5-1 combines with J gene TRBJ2-7; weak D call: TRBD2 (7 bases). Germline CDR1 SGHRS, CDR2 YFSETQ. Trimming removed 0 bases at V and 4 bases at J, with 14 bases between. The CDR3 consists of 15 residues. CDR3 region: CASSLAAGGTYEQYV. As DNA, the CDR3 is TGCGCCAGCAGCTTGGCCGCCGGGGGGACATACGAGCAGTACGTC.

This clonotype was detected a few times. The gene calls are TRBV19 and TRBJ2-1; 10 bases match TRBD2. Unmatched junction bases numbered 14, after V lost 7 bases and J lost 8 bases. This CDR3 contains 16 residues. The germline CDR1 and CDR2 sequences are LNHDA and SQIVND (reference sequence). In DNA, the CDR3 is TGTGCCAGTACCTGGACATCTAGCGGGAGTGGCGATGAGCAGTTCTTC. This gives the protein CASTWTSSGSGDEQFF.

This clonotype was detected only a few times. The chain links TRBV12-3 or TRBV12-4 to TRBJ2-1, with 8 bases identical to TRBD2. This CDR3 is 15 amino acids long. Trimming at V came to 6 bases and at J to 1 base, leaving 5 bases not matched to a gene. CDR3: CASRPTGGSYNEQFF. CDR3 in DNA: TGTGCCAGCAGGCCAACGGGGGGGTCCTACAATGAGCAGTTCTTC.

This chain uses TRBV13 with TRBJ1-2; perhaps TRBD1 as D (5 bases). There are 21 residues in the CDR3. The V gene lost 2 bases and the J gene lost 2 bases, with 30 bases spanning the gap. CDR1 PRHDT and CDR2 FYEKMQ come from the germline V gene (reference sequence). The CDR3, as DNA: TGTGCCAGCAGCTTAAGGCGGGGGGACCGGGCCGGTCGGGGACCAAACTATGGCTACACCTTC. It is translated as CASSLRRGDRAGRGPNYGYTF.

This clonotype has only a few counts. This chain links TRBV11-2 with TRBJ2-7, with a weak D call TRBD1 (5 bases). Germline lookup yields CDR1 SGHAT and CDR2 FQNNGV. V was trimmed by 1 base and J by 2 bases, leaving 6 bases between them. The length of the CDR3 is 13 residues. CDR3 in DNA: TGTGCCAGCAGCTTAGGACAGACCTACGAGCAGTACGTC. Translating it yields CASSLGQTYEQYV.

There are a few counts of this clonotype. V usage is TRBV12-3 or TRBV12-4 and J usage is TRBJ1-2; no clear D. This CDR3 is 13 amino acids long. V lost 2 bases and J 4 bases, leaving 8 bases between the germline ends. The CDR3 region is CASSLYTFYGYTF. The CDR3 DNA sequence: TGTGCCAGCAGTTTATACACCTTCTATGGCTACACCTTC.

The rearrangement joins TRBV20-1 to TRBJ1-2; no definite D call. The germline CDR1 and CDR2 sequences are DFQATT and SNEGSKA (reference sequence). The V end lost 3 bases, the J end lost 7 bases, and 3 bases lay between the germline ends. This CDR3 is 9 amino acids long. The CDR3: CSARFGYTF. The CDR3 nucleotides read TGCAGTGCTAGGTTTGGCTACACCTTC.

In this sample, this clonotype turned up many times. The chain is built from TRBV7-2 and TRBJ2-7; D could derive from TRBD1 or TRBD2 (6 bases each). The V end was cut by 6 bases, the J end by 4 bases, with 22 bases between. CDR3 length: 16 amino acids. Germline loops: CDR1 SGHTA, CDR2 FQGNSA. DNA of the CDR3: TGTGCCAGCAGAGGCCCAACCAGGAGGGGGTATTACGAGCAGTACTTC. Translation: CASRGPTRRGYYEQYF.

This clonotype was counted at least ten times. The V and J genes are TRBV20-1 and TRBJ2-7, with D perhaps TRBD1 or TRBD2 (5 bases each). V shed 2 bases and J shed 6 bases, with 14 bases lying between them. This CDR3 comprises 13 residues. Per the germline V gene, CDR1 is DFQATT and CDR2 is SNEGSKA (reference sequence). In DNA form, the CDR3 reads TGCAGTGCTAGACGACCAGGGAGCGGCGAGCAGTACGTC. Protein: CSARRPGSGEQYV.

The V gene is TRBV5-6, the J gene TRBJ1-6; the match to TRBD1 covers 8 bases. CDR1 and CDR2 (germline): SGHDT, YYEEEE. This CDR3 region has 14 residues. J lost 10 bases, V lost 4 bases, and 7 bases had no gene match. CDR3 region: CASSLGQGLSPLHF. The CDR3 DNA is TGTGCCAGCAGCCTCGGACAGGGATTGTCACCCCTCCACTTT.

This clonotype was recorded at least ten times. The chain has TRBV6-6 and TRBJ2-1; perhaps TRBD1 as D (6 bases). V lost 2 bases and J lost 4, with 9 bases in between. Per germline, CDR1 MNHNY and CDR2 SVGAGI (reference sequence). CDR3 size: 14 residues. The CDR3 sequence is CASSYRTEYNEQFF. The CDR3 DNA follows: TGTGCCAGCAGTTACAGGACAGAGTACAATGAGCAGTTCTTC.

This clonotype has at least ten counts. The chain is built from TRBV29-1 and TRBJ2-2; 10 bases map to TRBD2. CDR1 SQVTM and CDR2 ANQGSEA come from the germline V gene. This CDR3 spans 16 amino acids. J lost 4 bases, V lost 4 bases, and 9 bases had no gene match. The CDR3 spells CSVGWSAGGLTGELFF. The DNA for the CDR3 is TGCAGCGTTGGGTGGTCAGCGGGGGGGCTCACCGGGGAGCTGTTTTTT.

This clonotype was observed at least ten times. The chain couples TRBV20-1 to TRBJ1-2, with TRBD1 as a possible D gene (6 bases). Between the trimmed V and J ends, which lost 2 bases and 2 bases, there was a span of 9 bases. Germline-derived CDR1 and CDR2 are DFQATT and SNEGSKA (reference sequence). The CDR3 covers 13 residues. The CDR3 loop is CSARQGSNYGYTF. DNA for the CDR3: TGCAGTGCTAGACAGGGGTCCAACTATGGCTACACCTTC.

This clonotype was seen ten or more times. This chain links TRBV6-6 with TRBJ2-5; 13 positions match TRBD2. The CDR3 sequence is 14 residues long. The junction had 3 bases not matched to a gene; V was cut back by 8 bases and J by 3 bases. Germline CDR1 is MNHNY and CDR2 is SVGAGI (reference sequence). The CDR3, as DNA: TGTGCCAGCCGGACTAGCGGGGGAAAAGAGACCCAGTACTTC. Protein product: CASRTSGGKETQYF.

This clonotype was counted ten times or more. The rearrangement joins TRBV5-1 to TRBJ1-5; weak D call: TRBD1 (5 bases). CDR3 length equals 15 residues. CDR1 and CDR2 (germline): SGHRS, YFSETQ. V was cut by 0 bases and J by 7 bases, with 14 bases left in between. The chain's CDR3 is CASSLVPGGGQPQHF. The CDR3 bases are TGCGCCAGCAGCTTGGTCCCCGGGGGTGGCCAGCCCCAGCATTTT.